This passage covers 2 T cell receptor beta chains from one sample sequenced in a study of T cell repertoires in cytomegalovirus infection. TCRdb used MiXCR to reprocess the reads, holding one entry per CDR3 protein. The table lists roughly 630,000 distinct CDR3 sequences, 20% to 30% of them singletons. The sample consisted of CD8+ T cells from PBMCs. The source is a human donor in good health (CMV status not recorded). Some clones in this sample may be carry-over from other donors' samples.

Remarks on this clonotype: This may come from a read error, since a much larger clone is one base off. CDR3 DNA sequence: TGTGTCAGCAACAACCCCACTAGCATCGGAGAGACCCAGTACTTC. Amino acid sequence: CVSNNPTSIGETQYF. The J gene is TRBJ2-5, the V gene TRBV7-6; weak D call: TRBD2 (6 bases). The germline V gene encodes CDR1 SGHVS and CDR2 FNYEAQ. The CDR3 has 15 amino acids. The full variable domain, its missing parts supplied by reference TRBV7-6 and TRBJ2-5, is GAGVSQSPRYKVTKRGQDVALRCDPISGHVSLYWYRQALGQGPEFLTYFNYEAQQDKSGLPNDRFSAERPEGSISTLTIQRTEQRDSAMYRCVSNNPTSIGETQYFGPGTRLLVL.

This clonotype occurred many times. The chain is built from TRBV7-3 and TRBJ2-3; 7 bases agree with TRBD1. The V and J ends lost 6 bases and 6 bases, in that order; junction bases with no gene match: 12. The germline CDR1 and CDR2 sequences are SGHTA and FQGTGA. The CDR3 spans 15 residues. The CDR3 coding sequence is TGTGCCAGCAGTCCTACAGGGGCCCAGCAGGATACGCAGTATTTT. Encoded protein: CASSPTGAQQDTQYF.